This TCR beta chain was observed in a study of control samples from healthy donors and cancer patients. Germline CDR1 SSHAT, CDR2 FNYEAQ (reference sequence). CDR3 length: 12 residues. TCRdb's table, derived via immunoSEQ multiplex PCR, lists solely in-frame clones and lacks some. This sample has 97,000 or so clones, with about 91% found just once. This clone came up a few times. The junction shows a germline mismatch at one end, possibly a read error. The TCR sequence derives from a woman aged 18-29 years in good health. The V call is TRBV7-7, the J call TRBJ1-1; 7 nucleotides agree with TRBD1. The sequenced sample consisted of blood. The CDR3 is CASSWDSTEAFF. The CDR3 DNA sequence: TGTGCTAGCAGCTGGGACAGCACTGAAGCTTTCTTT.